These 6 T cell receptor beta chains share one sample of origin, sequenced in a study of blood T cell repertoires in COVID-19. Libraries were prepared by immunoSEQ multiplex PCR; TCRdb keeps only in-frame clonotypes and omits some of them. The sample contains about 250,000 clones, 70% to 90% of which appear only once. Sample: peripheral blood. All receptors come from a man aged 18 to 30 with active or convalescent COVID-19.

This clone has more than one count but fewer than ten. The V and J genes are TRBV7-3 and TRBJ2-1; a possible D gene is TRBD2 (5 bases). Germline values: CDR1 SGHTA, CDR2 FQGTGA. The CDR3 length is 14 residues. Trimming pared 1 base from V and 3 bases from J, leaving 7 bases between. The CDR3 loop reads CASSLNGNYNEQFF. In DNA, the CDR3 is TGTGCCAGCAGCTTAAACGGGAACTACAATGAGCAGTTCTTC.

This chain links TRBV4-3 with TRBJ2-1; 7 nucleotides align to TRBD2. Germline V lookup: CDR1 LGHNA, CDR2 YSLEER. The CDR3 has 16 amino acids. The ends lost 0 bases at V and 4 bases at J; junction bases unmatched: 6. The chain's CDR3 is CASSQDGGGYYNEQFF. CDR3 nucleotide sequence: TGCGCCAGCAGCCAAGATGGGGGGGGGTATTACAATGAGCAGTTCTTC.

The chain is built from TRBV19 and TRBJ1-1; D is possibly TRBD1 (6 bases). Deletions cut 5 bases from V and 0 bases from J, with 19 bases between. The CDR3 is made up of 17 amino acids. Germline CDR1 is LNHDA and CDR2 is SQIVND (reference sequence). This chain's CDR3 is CASSPLGARGLNTEAFF. The CDR3, as DNA: TGTGCCAGTAGTCCCCTGGGGGCGAGGGGCCTGAACACTGAAGCTTTCTTT.

This sequence joins TRBV27 and TRBJ2-1; TRBD1 agrees at 7 bases. CDR3 length: 14 residues. Germline lookup yields CDR1 MNHEY and CDR2 SMNVEV (reference sequence). V lost 2 bases, J lost 8 bases, and 6 bases stayed unmatched. CDR3 residues: CASSLTGDVDEQFF. The CDR3 bases are TGTGCCAGCAGTTTAACAGGGGACGTCGATGAGCAGTTCTTC.

V and J are TRBV19 and TRBJ2-7, with a possible D match to TRBD1 (5 bases). V was shortened by 3 bases and J by 1 base, with 10 bases between the two germline ends. There are 14 residues in the CDR3. From germline, CDR1 is LNHDA and CDR2 SQIVND (reference sequence). CDR3 sequence reads: CASSIFRGSYEQYF. The CDR3 coding sequence is TGTGCCAGTAGTATCTTTAGGGGATCCTACGAGCAGTACTTC.

The rearrangement joins TRBV19 to TRBJ2-3; D is perhaps TRBD2 (6 bases). The germline V gene encodes CDR1 LNHDA and CDR2 SQIVND (reference sequence). There are 13 residues in the CDR3. V was trimmed by 7 bases and J by 0 bases, leaving 8 bases between them. In DNA, the CDR3 is TGTGCCAGTAAACTAGCTAGCACAGATACGCAGTATTTT. Translation: CASKLASTDTQYF.